This TCR beta chain was identified during a study of T cells in Graves' hyperthyroidism and ophthalmopathy. Using RNA transcripts as the source, TCR beta CDR3 regions were amplified. A first-round RT-PCR of the TCR CDR3 used the HTBI primer set. One entry per CDR3 protein, called by TCRdb with MiXCR from the multiplex PCR reads. Here the sample spans under 400,000 distinct CDR3 sequences, approximately 16% being singletons. Many counts were recorded for this clonotype. The germline gives CDR1 LNHDA, CDR2 SQIVND (reference sequence). V was cut by 3 bases and J by 0 bases, with 12 bases left in between. The CDR3 length is 17 residues. Orbital computed tomography and thyroid ultrasound, together with serum TRAb and thyroxine and clinical symptoms, were used for diagnoses.

Sequenced: blood. The chain recombines TRBV19 with TRBJ2-6; D not resolved. This clonotype was sampled from a woman aged 60-70 years with Graves' ophthalmopathy. As DNA, the CDR3 is TGTGCCAGTAGTATGAACAATCAGGCCTCTGGGGCCAACGTCCTGACTTTC. Protein product: CASSMNNQASGANVLTF. Combining the CDR3 with reference TRBV19 and TRBJ2-6 gives the whole variable domain DGGITQSPKYLFRKEGQNVTLSCEQNLNHDAMYWYRQDPGQGLRLIYYSQIVNDFQKGDIAEGYSVSREKKESFPLTVTSAQKNPTAFYLCASSMNNQASGANVLTFGAGSRLTVL.